This record looks at one TCR beta chain sequence and its context. This entry belongs to a study of blood T cell repertoires in COVID-19. The method was immunoSEQ multiplex PCR; TCRdb's version includes in-frame clones alone and lacks a portion of them. This sample has fewer than 150,000 clones, with 65% to 80% found just once. The CDR3 has 15 amino acids. CDR1 and CDR2 from the germline V gene are MGHRA and YSYEKL. Trimming removed 0 bases from V and 8 bases from J; junction bases left unmatched: 9. The gene calls are TRBV4-1 and TRBJ1-2; 7 positions match TRBD1. Material: peripheral blood. The TCR was taken from a human donor with acute or convalescent COVID-19. The donor label of this sample is uncertain. The CDR3 DNA sequence: TGCGCCAGCAGCCAAGATAGGGACAGTCGGAACGGCTACACCTTC. The encoded protein is CASSQDRDSRNGYTF.